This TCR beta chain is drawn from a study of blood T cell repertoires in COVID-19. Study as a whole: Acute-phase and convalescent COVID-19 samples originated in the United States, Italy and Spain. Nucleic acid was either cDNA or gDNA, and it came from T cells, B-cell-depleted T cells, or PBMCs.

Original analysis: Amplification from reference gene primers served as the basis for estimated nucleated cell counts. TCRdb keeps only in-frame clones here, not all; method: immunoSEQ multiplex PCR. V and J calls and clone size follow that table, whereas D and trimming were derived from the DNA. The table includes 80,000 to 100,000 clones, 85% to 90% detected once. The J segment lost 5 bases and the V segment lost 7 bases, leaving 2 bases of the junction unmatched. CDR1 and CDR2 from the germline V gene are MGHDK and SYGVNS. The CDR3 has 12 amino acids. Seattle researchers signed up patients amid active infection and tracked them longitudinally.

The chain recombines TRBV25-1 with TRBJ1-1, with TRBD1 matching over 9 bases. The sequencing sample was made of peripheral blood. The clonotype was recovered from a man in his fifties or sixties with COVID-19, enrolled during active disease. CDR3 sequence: CASTGTGTEAFF. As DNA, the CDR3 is TGTGCCAGCACCGGGACAGGGACTGAAGCTTTCTTT.